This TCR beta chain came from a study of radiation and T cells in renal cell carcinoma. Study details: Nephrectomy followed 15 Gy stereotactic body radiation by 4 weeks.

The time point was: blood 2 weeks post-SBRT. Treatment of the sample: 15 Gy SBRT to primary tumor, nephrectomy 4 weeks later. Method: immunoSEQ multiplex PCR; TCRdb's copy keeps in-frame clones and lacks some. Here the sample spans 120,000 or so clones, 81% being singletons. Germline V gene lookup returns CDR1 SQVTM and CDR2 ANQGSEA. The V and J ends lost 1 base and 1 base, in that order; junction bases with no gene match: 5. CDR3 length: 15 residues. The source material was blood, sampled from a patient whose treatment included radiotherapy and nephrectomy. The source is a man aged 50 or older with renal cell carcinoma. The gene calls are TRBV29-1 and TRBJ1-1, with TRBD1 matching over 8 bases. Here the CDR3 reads CSVEALGTGNTEAFF. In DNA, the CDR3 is TGCAGCGTTGAAGCCCTCGGGACAGGGAACACTGAAGCTTTCTTT.